A selection of T cell receptor beta chains follows, all from one sample in a study of CD8+ T cells in alopecia areata. Here immunoSEQ multiplex PCR was the method, and the copy in TCRdb shows in-frame clones only, minus some. Among around 150,000 clones listed, 50% to 65% were seen once. The material was CD4+ T cells sorted from blood, obtained at week 24, from a patient treated with tofacitinib. The receptors shown here come from a human donor with alopecia areata. Both conserved end residues are part of each CDR3. A D gene is named only where the DNA matches it firmly. For some rows the clone size is stated as once, few or many, or as a class when expanded; others skip it.

clone_size: .; d_call: .; v_call: TRBV29-1; j_call: TRBJ2-5; cdr3_nt: TGCAGCGGAGGCGGGGAGACCCAGTACTTC; cdr3_aa: CSGGGETQYF
clone_size: .; d_call: .; v_call: TRBV5-1; j_call: TRBJ1-6; cdr3_nt: TGCGCCAGCAGCTTTGACACCAGTAAGCTTTCACCCCTCCACTTT; cdr3_aa: CASSFDTSKLSPLHF
clone_size: .; d_call: .; v_call: TRBV4-2; j_call: TRBJ1-3; cdr3_nt: TGTGCCAGCAGCCAAGAGGAGTCGGGCTCTGGAAACACCATATATTTT; cdr3_aa: CASSQEESGSGNTIYF
clone_size: .; d_call: .; v_call: TRBV5-6; j_call: TRBJ1-2; cdr3_nt: TGTGCCAGCAGCTTGGCAACGGATGGCTACACCTTC; cdr3_aa: CASSLATDGYTF
clone_size: few; d_call: .; v_call: TRBV19; j_call: TRBJ1-4; cdr3_nt: TGTGCCAGTAGTATGGTACAGGACCAGAATGAAAAACTGTTTTTT; cdr3_aa: CASSMVQDQNEKLFF
clone_size: few; d_call: .; v_call: TRBV30; j_call: TRBJ1-2; cdr3_nt: TGTGCCTGGAGTGTTTTAGGGAACTATGGCTACACCTTC; cdr3_aa: CAWSVLGNYGYTF
clone_size: few; d_call: .; v_call: TRBV5-1; j_call: TRBJ2-7; cdr3_nt: TGCGCCAGCAGCGAACGAGGGGGGCTTGTAGTATACGAGCAGTACTTC; cdr3_aa: CASSERGGLVVYEQYF
clone_size: .; d_call: .; v_call: TRBV7-2; j_call: TRBJ1-2; cdr3_nt: TGTGCCAGCAGCCCAAGAAGGGGAGACTATGGCTACACCTTC; cdr3_aa: CASSPRRGDYGYTF
clone_size: .; d_call: TRBD1; v_call: TRBV6-1; j_call: TRBJ1-5; cdr3_nt: TGTGCCAGCAGGGAACAGGGGCCTAACAATCAGCCCCAGCATTTT; cdr3_aa: CASREQGPNNQPQHF
clone_size: few; d_call: .; v_call: TRBV20-1; j_call: TRBJ1-3; cdr3_nt: TGCAGTGCTGGCCAGACAAACACCATATATTTT; cdr3_aa: CSAGQTNTIYF
clone_size: .; d_call: .; v_call: TRBV5-4; j_call: TRBJ2-1; cdr3_nt: TGTGCCAGCAGCTACCAGACTGGTTTAAATGAGCAGTTCTTC; cdr3_aa: CASSYQTGLNEQFF
clone_size: .; d_call: .; v_call: TRBV29-1; j_call: TRBJ2-7; cdr3_nt: TGCAGCGTTGATGGGGACTCCTACGAGCAGTACTTC; cdr3_aa: CSVDGDSYEQYF
clone_size: once; d_call: .; v_call: TRBV4-1; j_call: TRBJ1-2; cdr3_nt: TGCGCCAGCAGCCAAGATCACGGGGCCTCGGGTTACACCTTC; cdr3_aa: CASSQDHGASGYTF
clone_size: .; d_call: .; v_call: TRBV18; j_call: TRBJ1-5; cdr3_nt: TGTGCCAGCTCAGCCGACAGGAATCAGCCCCAGCATTTT; cdr3_aa: CASSADRNQPQHF
clone_size: .; d_call: .; v_call: TRBV29-1; j_call: TRBJ2-5; cdr3_nt: TGCAGCGTTGTTTCCGGTCGAGAGACCCAGTACTTC; cdr3_aa: CSVVSGRETQYF
clone_size: .; d_call: .; v_call: TRBV30; j_call: TRBJ1-4; cdr3_nt: TGTGCCTGGAGTGGACAGGTTTATGAAAAACTGTTTTTT; cdr3_aa: CAWSGQVYEKLFF
clone_size: .; d_call: .; v_call: TRBV5-6; j_call: TRBJ1-5; cdr3_nt: TGTGCCAGCAGCCCCGGTTGGCGGGGCCAGCCCCAGCATTTT; cdr3_aa: CASSPGWRGQPQHF
clone_size: .; d_call: .; v_call: TRBV7-9; j_call: TRBJ1-2; cdr3_nt: TGTGCCAGCAGCTCCGAGACGTATGGCTACACCTTC; cdr3_aa: CASSSETYGYTF
clone_size: .; d_call: .; v_call: TRBV2; j_call: TRBJ1-1; cdr3_nt: TGTGCCAGCAGTGAGGGGGGGACTGAAGCTTTCTTT; cdr3_aa: CASSEGGTEAFF
clone_size: .; d_call: .; v_call: TRBV2; j_call: TRBJ2-3; cdr3_nt: TGTGCCAGCAGCTACAGGGATACGCAGTATTTT; cdr3_aa: CASSYRDTQYF
clone_size: .; d_call: .; v_call: TRBV6-1; j_call: TRBJ1-5; cdr3_nt: TGTGCCAGCAAAGAAATAGGGGATCAGCCCCAGCATTTT; cdr3_aa: CASKEIGDQPQHF
clone_size: few; d_call: .; v_call: TRBV23-1; j_call: TRBJ1-6; cdr3_nt: TGCGCCAGCAGTCAATCGAACACTGAGTCACCCCTCCACTTT; cdr3_aa: CASSQSNTESPLHF
clone_size: .; d_call: .; v_call: TRBV29-1; j_call: TRBJ1-2; cdr3_nt: TGCAGCGTTGAGAGTAGAGTTAATGGCTACACCTTC; cdr3_aa: CSVESRVNGYTF
clone_size: .; d_call: .; v_call: TRBV5-6; j_call: TRBJ2-5; cdr3_nt: TGTGCCAGCAGCTTTCGGGACCAAGAGACCCAGTACTTC; cdr3_aa: CASSFRDQETQYF
clone_size: few; d_call: .; v_call: TRBV29-1; j_call: TRBJ2-2; cdr3_nt: TGCAGCGTTCAGATAACAGGGAGCACCGGGGAGCTGTTTTTT; cdr3_aa: CSVQITGSTGELFF
clone_size: .; d_call: .; v_call: TRBV4-2; j_call: TRBJ1-1; cdr3_nt: TGTGCCAGCAGCCCCAGCCGGGGGCCGGACGGTACTGAAGCTTTCTTT; cdr3_aa: CASSPSRGPDGTEAFF
clone_size: .; d_call: .; v_call: TRBV15; j_call: TRBJ2-7; cdr3_nt: TGTGCCACCAGCAGAGGAGGAAGCGCTACCTACGAGCAGTACTTC; cdr3_aa: CATSRGGSATYEQYF
clone_size: .; d_call: TRBD1; v_call: TRBV23-1; j_call: TRBJ1-5; cdr3_nt: TGCGCCAGCAGTCAATTTACTCCGGGACAGGGAAAGTTAGAGGTCAATCAGCCCCAGCATTTT; cdr3_aa: CASSQFTPGQGKLEVNQPQHF
clone_size: .; d_call: .; v_call: TRBV4-2; j_call: TRBJ1-2; cdr3_nt: TGTGCCAGCAGCCAAGATACAGGCGTACTTGCCTACACCTTC; cdr3_aa: CASSQDTGVLAYTF
clone_size: .; d_call: .; v_call: TRBV7-9; j_call: TRBJ2-3; cdr3_nt: TGTGCCAGCAGCTTAGAGCGGCAGGGTTTTTCTACGCAGTATTTT; cdr3_aa: CASSLERQGFSTQYF
clone_size: .; d_call: .; v_call: TRBV4-2; j_call: TRBJ1-5; cdr3_nt: TGTGCCAGCAGCCAAGGATGGGAGCAGCCCCAGCATTTT; cdr3_aa: CASSQGWEQPQHF
clone_size: .; d_call: TRBD1; v_call: TRBV28; j_call: TRBJ1-2; cdr3_nt: TGTGCCAGCAGTTTTCCAACAGGGGCCAACTATGGCTACACCTTC; cdr3_aa: CASSFPTGANYGYTF
clone_size: few; d_call: .; v_call: TRBV15; j_call: TRBJ1-2; cdr3_nt: TGTGCCACCAGCAGAGATCTGGGCGGCTACACCTTC; cdr3_aa: CATSRDLGGYTF
clone_size: few; d_call: .; v_call: TRBV15; j_call: TRBJ1-5; cdr3_nt: TGTGCCACCAGCAGAGATCCTTTGGGTCAGCCCCAGCATTTT; cdr3_aa: CATSRDPLGQPQHF
clone_size: .; d_call: TRBD1; v_call: TRBV29-1; j_call: TRBJ1-2; cdr3_nt: TGCAGCGTTGGACAGGGAGACGGCTACACCTTC; cdr3_aa: CSVGQGDGYTF
clone_size: .; d_call: .; v_call: TRBV29-1; j_call: TRBJ2-5; cdr3_nt: TGCAGCGTTGAAGTACAGGCAGAAGAGACCCAGTACTTC; cdr3_aa: CSVEVQAEETQYF
clone_size: .; d_call: .; v_call: TRBV19; j_call: TRBJ1-5; cdr3_nt: TGTGCCAATACCAGGGATTGGAATCAGCCCCAGCATTTT; cdr3_aa: CANTRDWNQPQHF
clone_size: .; d_call: .; v_call: TRBV30; j_call: TRBJ1-2; cdr3_nt: TGTGCCAGTCCGGGGGCCTATGGCTACACCTTC; cdr3_aa: CASPGAYGYTF
clone_size: .; d_call: .; v_call: TRBV2; j_call: TRBJ2-5; cdr3_nt: TGTGCCAGCAGTGAGGTCATGGGAGAGACCCAGTACTTC; cdr3_aa: CASSEVMGETQYF
clone_size: .; d_call: .; v_call: TRBV29-1; j_call: TRBJ2-7; cdr3_nt: TGCAGCGTTGAACGGGCCGATTCGATCCACGAGCAGTACTTC; cdr3_aa: CSVERADSIHEQYF